This record looks at one T cell receptor (beta chain) sequence and its context. It has no known antigen specificity. Base qualities are not recorded, but no much larger clone differs from it by a single base. The sample belongs to a study of blood T cells in healthy people across ages (dated by TCRdb to about 2015). General notes on the study: Template switching captured roughly one uniquely barcoded TCR beta cDNA molecule per two T cells in model experiments. To avoid experimental bias, donors of different ages were randomly spread across the sequencing lanes. Donors were grouped into four age groups: young (average about 15 years), middle-aged (over 35), aged (roughly 62) and long-lived (just over 80). Using deep sequencing normalized with unique cDNA molecular identifiers, the study measured how TCR beta repertoire diversity changes with age. The study analyzed two additional independent replicas of 1 million unique cDNA reads from the same blood draw for two donors, one aged 18 to 29 and one aged 80 or older.

Points the paper makes about the study in general: Observed TCR beta diversity per million T cells fell roughly linearly with age, and a significant reduction was already apparent by age approximately 41. Since profiling was done on bulk unsorted PBMCs, naive and antigen-experienced compartments could not be conclusively compared. Because donor CMV infection status was unknown, age-related changes in expanded clonotypes were potentially confounded. Compared with the aged group, the long-lived group had more naive CD4+ T cells, fewer expanded clones and increased TCR diversity, suggesting age selection. Observed TCR beta diversity correlated strongly with the percentage of naive T cells measured by flow cytometry. Total diversity estimates from one million sequenced T cells were considered lower bounds and underestimates.

The library was produced with 5' RACE. This sample was sequenced with an Illumina HiSeq 2500. A second PCR of about 7 to 12 cycles was performed with a sample-barcoded 5' primer and a J-beta primer mix. A template-switch 5' adaptor carrying 12 random nucleotides introduced a unique molecular identifier onto each TCR beta cDNA molecule. At least 2.5 million CDR3-containing paired-end reads were obtained from each sample. All of the RNA was converted into first-strand cDNA using the Mint cDNA synthesis kit, with a TRBC-specific oligonucleotide serving as the primer. All cDNA was treated with uracil-DNA glycosylase and then went through a first 18-cycle PCR with the universal primers M1SS and BC2_uni_R. The authors' pipeline ran thus. For normalization, 1 million high-quality reads, each with a distinct molecular identifier, were randomly selected from each sample. Instead of being binned into consensus sequences, reads that shared molecular identifiers were thrown out. MiTCR, run with a Q25 quality threshold and the strictest error-elimination algorithm, handled CDR3 identification, clonotype clustering and error correction. Lower-bound total TCR beta diversity was estimated with a nonparametric unseen species model using Euler transformation. TCRdb itself trimmed the public reads at Q25 with fastp, ran MiXCR and retained productive beta chains. Rows matching on CDR3 protein sequence are summarized as one entry with the most common DNA and genes. The V and J calls and clone size are TCRdb's, not the authors'. The sample profile shows about 1 million distinct CDR3 sequences; around 45% of them were found once. The top ten constitute 18% of the sample.

The 39 donors, aged 6 to 90 years, were systemically healthy Caucasian individuals from Russia. About 10 milliliters of peripheral blood were collected from each donor into EDTA-treated Vacutainer tubes. Ficoll-Paque density-gradient centrifugation was used to isolate PBMCs, with at least 7 million per sample. Trizol reagent was used to extract total RNA from PBMCs, with at least 5 micrograms per sample. The percentages of naive CD45RAhigh/CD27high T cells were determined by flow cytometry on a PBMC aliquot from every donor. The origin of this receptor is a woman aged 60-75 years in good health. The source material was blood.

The sequenced DNA: TGTGCCAGCAGCACTCAACTAGCGGCAAAACAAGAGACCCAGTACTTC. This yields the protein CASSTQLAAKQETQYF. The sequence is built from TRBV27 and TRBJ2-5, and TRBD2 aligns with 8 junction nucleotides. The CDR3 runs 16 amino acids, cysteine and phenylalanine included. CDR3 DNA is the only sequence kept; it has 48 bases, read in frame from the first base. Taken from the germline V gene (reference sequence), the CDR1 and CDR2 loops are MNHEY and SMNVEV. From V the trimming removes 6 bases and from J it removes 2 bases, while the gene matches leave 11 bases of the junction unaccounted for.